The 6 T cell receptor beta chains below come from one sample, sequenced in a study of blood T cell repertoires in COVID-19. The data were produced by immunoSEQ multiplex PCR, yet TCRdb's version contains in-frame clones alone and is incomplete. The data show 200,000 or so clones, about 86% seen once. What was sequenced was PBMCs or T cells enriched from blood (not recorded which). The receptor set was obtained from a woman in her 40s with acute COVID-19.

This clone was seen once. The chain has TRBV5-1 and TRBJ2-4, with a weak D call TRBD2 (6 bases). V was trimmed by 5 bases and J by 8 bases, leaving 23 bases between them. Per germline, CDR1 SGHRS and CDR2 YFSETQ. The CDR3 extends over 16 amino acids. DNA for the CDR3: TGCGCCAGCAGGGAGGGGCAGGCTGCCTTAGGGGACATTCAGTACTTC. Its translation is CASREGQAALGDIQYF.

This sequence joins TRBV6-5 and TRBJ2-7; 8 bases line up with TRBD1. Germline loops: CDR1 MNHEY, CDR2 SVGAGI. V lost 9 bases and J lost 3; bases outside the gene matches: 7. This CDR3 has 13 residues. DNA of the CDR3: TGTGCCAGTGGACAGGGCCCTTTCTACGAGCAGTACTTC. It is translated as CASGQGPFYEQYF.

The chain joins TRBV28 to TRBJ1-2, with no clear D. V lost 4 bases, J lost 7 bases, and 7 bases lay in between. The CDR3 extends over 11 amino acids. The germline gives CDR1 MDHEN, CDR2 SYDVKM. The CDR3, as DNA: TGTGCCAGCAGTTACAACACTGGCTACACCTTC. Translating gives CASSYNTGYTF.

The rearrangement links TRBV7-9 to TRBJ2-7, with 9 bases lining up with TRBD1. Germline assignment: CDR1 SEHNR and CDR2 FQNEAQ (reference sequence). V was clipped by 4 bases and J by 4 bases; unmatched bases: 5. This CDR3 has 14 amino acids. CDR3 sequence: CASSYGTGMYEQYF. DNA for the CDR3: TGTGCCAGCAGCTACGGGACAGGGATGTACGAGCAGTACTTC.

The chain is built from TRBV7-2 and TRBJ2-1; maybe TRBD2 (6 bases). The germline V gene has CDR1 SGHTA and CDR2 FQGNSA. The CDR3 is 18 amino acids. V lost 5 bases, J lost 8 bases, and 28 bases lay in between. The CDR3 coding sequence is TGTGCCAGCAGCCAAACGGACGGGTTGGGTCTAGCGCGCGATGAGCAGTTCTTC. It specifies CASSQTDGLGLARDEQFF. The full variable domain, in which reference TRBV7-2 and TRBJ2-1 provide the parts outside the CDR3, is GAGVSQSPSNKVTEKGKDVELRCDPISGHTALYWYRQSLGQGLEFLIYFQGNSAPDKSGLPSDRFSAERTGGSVSTLTIQRTQQEDSAVYLCASSQTDGLGLARDEQFFGPGTRLTVL.

The chain couples TRBV3-1 (or the pseudogene TRBV3-2) to TRBJ2-2, with D possibly being TRBD1 (6 bases). Trimming pared 3 bases from V and 3 bases from J, leaving 11 bases between. Germline CDR1 reads LGHDT; CDR2 reads YNNKEL (reference sequence). CDR3 length: 15 amino acids. DNA for the CDR3: TGTGCCAGCAGCCACGGGGACACATACACCGGGGAGCTGTTTTTT. Translation: CASSHGDTYTGELFF.